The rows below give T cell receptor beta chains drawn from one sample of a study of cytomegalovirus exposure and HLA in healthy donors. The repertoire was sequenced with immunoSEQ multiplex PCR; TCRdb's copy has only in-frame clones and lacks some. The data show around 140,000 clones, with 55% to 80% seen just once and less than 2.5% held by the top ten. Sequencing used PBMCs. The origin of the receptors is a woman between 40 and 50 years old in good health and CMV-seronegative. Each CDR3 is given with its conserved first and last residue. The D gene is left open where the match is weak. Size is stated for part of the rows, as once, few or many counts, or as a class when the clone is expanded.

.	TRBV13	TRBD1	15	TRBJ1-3	CASSLTGGLGNTIYF	TGTGCCAGCAGCTTGACAGGGGGCCTTGGAAACACCATATATTTT
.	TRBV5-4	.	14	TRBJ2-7	CASSLTAGSYEQYF	TGTGCCAGCAGCTTGACGGCGGGGAGCTACGAGCAGTACTTC
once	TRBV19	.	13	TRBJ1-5	CASKGISNQPQHF	TGTGCCAGTAAGGGGATAAGCAATCAGCCCCAGCATTTT
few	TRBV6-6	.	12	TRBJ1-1	CASLRGDSEAFF	TGTGCCAGCCTTAGGGGCGACTCTGAAGCTTTCTTT
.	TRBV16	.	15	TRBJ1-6	CASSQSGGRNSPLHF	TGTGCCAGCAGCCAATCTGGGGGCAGGAATTCACCCCTCCACTTT
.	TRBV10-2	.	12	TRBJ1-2	CASSGGGYGYTF	TGCGCCAGCAGTGGGGGGGGATATGGCTACACCTTC
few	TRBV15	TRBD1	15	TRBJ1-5	CATSRGGTENQPQHF	TGTGCCACCAGCAGAGGAGGGACAGAGAATCAGCCCCAGCATTTT
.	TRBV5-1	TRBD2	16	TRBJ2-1	CASSLGAGGPNNEQFF	TGCGCCAGCAGCTTGGGAGCGGGGGGGCCTAACAATGAGCAGTTCTTC
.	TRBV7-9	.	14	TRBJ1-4	CASSPQGIPHLLFF	TGTGCCAGCAGCCCACAGGGAATTCCCCACCTTCTGTTTTTT
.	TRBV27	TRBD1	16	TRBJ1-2	CASSLSRQGAVGGYTF	TGTGCCAGCAGTTTATCCCGGCAGGGGGCAGTGGGTGGCTACACCTTC
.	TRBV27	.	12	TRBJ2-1	CASSLMGLSWFF	TGTGCCAGCAGTTTGATGGGGCTCTCATGGTTCTTC
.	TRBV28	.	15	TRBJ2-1	CASSSTRFSYNEQFF	TGTGCCAGCAGTTCGACTCGGTTCTCCTACAATGAGCAGTTCTTC
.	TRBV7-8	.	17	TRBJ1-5	CASSPLMLTGLNQPQHF	TGTGCCAGCAGCCCCCTTATGCTGACAGGCCTCAATCAGCCCCAGCATTTT
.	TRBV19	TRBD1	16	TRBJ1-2	CASSSGGVVSHYGYTF	TGTGCCAGTAGCTCAGGGGGAGTAGTTTCCCACTATGGCTACACCTTC
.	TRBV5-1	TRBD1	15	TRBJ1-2	CASSLGRTGPYGYTF	TGCGCCAGCAGCCTTGGGAGGACAGGGCCCTATGGCTACACCTTC
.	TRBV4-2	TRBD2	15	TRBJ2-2	CASSQGLGNTGELFF	TGTGCCAGCAGCCAGGGACTAGGGAACACCGGGGAGCTGTTTTTT
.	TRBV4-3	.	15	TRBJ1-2	CASSQEQGDGYGYTF	TGCGCCAGCAGCCAAGAACAGGGAGATGGCTATGGCTACACCTTC
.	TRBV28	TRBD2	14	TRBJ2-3	CASNQAGGADTQYF	TGTGCCAGCAATCAGGCGGGGGGGGCGGATACGCAGTATTTT
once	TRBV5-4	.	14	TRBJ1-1	CASRPGGADTEAFF	TGTGCCAGCAGACCCGGGGGGGCCGACACTGAAGCTTTCTTT
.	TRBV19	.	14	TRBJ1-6	CASSIGQQSSPLHF	TGCGCCAGTAGTATAGGACAGCAGAGTTCACCCCTCCACTTT
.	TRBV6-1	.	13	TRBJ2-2	CASSAQGTGELFF	TGTGCCAGCAGTGCTCAGGGAACCGGGGAGCTGTTTTTT
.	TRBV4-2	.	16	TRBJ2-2	CASSPVVAENTGELFF	TGTGCCAGCAGCCCCGTCGTAGCAGAGAACACCGGGGAGCTGTTTTTT
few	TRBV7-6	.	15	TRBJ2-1	CASSFDNSPSNEQFF	TGTGCCAGCAGCTTCGATAACTCCCCGAGCAATGAGCAGTTCTTC
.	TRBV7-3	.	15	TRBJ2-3	CASSLTRGGSDTQYF	TGTGCCAGCAGCTTAACGAGGGGGGGCTCAGATACGCAGTATTTT
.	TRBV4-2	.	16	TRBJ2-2	CASSQTGEVRTGELFF	TGTGCCAGCAGCCAAACGGGAGAGGTGCGCACCGGGGAGCTGTTTTTT
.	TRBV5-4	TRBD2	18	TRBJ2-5	CASSLPGTSGGQKETQYF	TGTGCCAGCAGCTTACCCGGGACTAGCGGGGGGCAGAAAGAGACCCAGTACTTC
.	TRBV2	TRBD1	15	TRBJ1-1	CASSPGQGLNTEAFF	TGTGCCAGCAGCCCGGGACAGGGTTTGAACACTGAAGCTTTCTTT
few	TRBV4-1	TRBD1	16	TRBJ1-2	CASSLGMRQGFYGYTF	TGCGCCAGCAGCCTTGGTATGAGACAGGGTTTCTATGGCTACACCTTC
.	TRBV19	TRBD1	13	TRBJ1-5	CASSLKQGYPQHF	TGTGCCAGTAGCCTCAAACAGGGGTACCCCCAGCATTTT
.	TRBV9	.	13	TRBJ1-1	CASSVQGRAEAFF	TGTGCCAGCAGCGTGCAGGGGAGGGCTGAAGCTTTCTTT
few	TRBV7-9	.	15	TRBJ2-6	CASSFVRSGANVLTF	TGTGCCAGCAGCTTCGTCCGCTCTGGGGCCAACGTCCTGACTTTC
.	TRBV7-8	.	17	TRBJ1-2	CASISLGNSQGDYGYTF	TGTGCCAGCATCTCTCTTGGGAATTCGCAAGGGGACTATGGCTACACCTTC
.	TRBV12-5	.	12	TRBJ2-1	CASGRSDNEQFF	TGTGCTAGTGGTCGTTCAGACAATGAGCAGTTCTTC